This T cell receptor (beta chain) was recorded in a study of blood T cell repertoires in COVID-19. The repertoire was sequenced with immunoSEQ multiplex PCR; TCRdb's copy has only in-frame clones and lacks some. The sample includes roughly 300,000 clones, 85% of them seen just once. This CDR3 region has 13 residues. Trimming removed 3 bases from V and 4 bases from J, with 7 bases in between. CDR1 is SGHAT and CDR2 is FQNNGV in the germline V gene. The receptor was isolated from a human donor in a cohort sampled during active COVID-19. The specimen sequenced was peripheral blood. The J gene is TRBJ2-1, the V gene TRBV11-2; possibly TRBD2 for D (5 bases). The CDR3 coding sequence is TGTGCCAGCAGCTTGGACTTGTACAATGAGCAGTTCTTC. Amino acid sequence: CASSLDLYNEQFF.